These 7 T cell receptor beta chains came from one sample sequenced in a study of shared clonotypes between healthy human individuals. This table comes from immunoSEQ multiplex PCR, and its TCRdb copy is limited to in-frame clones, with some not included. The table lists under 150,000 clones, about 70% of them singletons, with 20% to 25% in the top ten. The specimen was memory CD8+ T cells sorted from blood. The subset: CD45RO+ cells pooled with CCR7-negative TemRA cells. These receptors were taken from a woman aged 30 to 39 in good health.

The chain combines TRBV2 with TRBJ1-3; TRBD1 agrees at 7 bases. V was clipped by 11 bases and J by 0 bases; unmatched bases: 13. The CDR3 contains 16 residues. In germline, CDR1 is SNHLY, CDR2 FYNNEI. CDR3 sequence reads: CAQRDWTGDSGNTIYF. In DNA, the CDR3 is TGTGCCCAGCGGGATTGGACAGGCGACTCTGGAAACACCATATATTTT.

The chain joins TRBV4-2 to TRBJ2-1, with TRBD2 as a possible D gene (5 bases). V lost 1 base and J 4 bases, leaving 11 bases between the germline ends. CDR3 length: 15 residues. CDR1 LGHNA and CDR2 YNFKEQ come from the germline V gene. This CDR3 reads CASSQAGWGYNEQFF. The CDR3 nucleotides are TGTGCCAGCAGCCAAGCGGGATGGGGTTACAATGAGCAGTTCTTC.

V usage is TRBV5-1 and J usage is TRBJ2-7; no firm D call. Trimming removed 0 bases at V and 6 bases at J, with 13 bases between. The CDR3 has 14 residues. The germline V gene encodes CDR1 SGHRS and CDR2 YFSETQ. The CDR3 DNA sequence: TGCGCCAGCAGCTTGGCCGAAGCCCGGGCCGAGCAGTACTTC. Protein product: CASSLAEARAEQYF.

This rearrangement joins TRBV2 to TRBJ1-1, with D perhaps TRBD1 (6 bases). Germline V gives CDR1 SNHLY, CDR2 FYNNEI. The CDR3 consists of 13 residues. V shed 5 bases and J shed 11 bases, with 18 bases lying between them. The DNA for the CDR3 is TGTGCCAGCAGTATACAGGGCCCTTGGGCGGCTTTCTTT. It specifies CASSIQGPWAAFF.

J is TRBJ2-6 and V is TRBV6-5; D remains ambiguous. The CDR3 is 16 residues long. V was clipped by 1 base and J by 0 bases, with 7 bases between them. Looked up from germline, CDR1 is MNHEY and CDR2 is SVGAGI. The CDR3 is CASSYFVASGANVLTF. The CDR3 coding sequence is TGTGCCAGCAGTTACTTTGTGGCCTCTGGGGCCAACGTCCTGACTTTC.

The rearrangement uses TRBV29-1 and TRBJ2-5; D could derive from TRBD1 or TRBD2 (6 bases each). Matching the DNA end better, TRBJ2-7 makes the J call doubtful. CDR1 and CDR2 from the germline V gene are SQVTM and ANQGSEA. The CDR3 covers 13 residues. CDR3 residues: CSVGSGEGGEQYF. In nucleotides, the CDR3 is TGCAGCGTTGGGTCGGGAGAAGGGGGCGAGCAGTACTTC.

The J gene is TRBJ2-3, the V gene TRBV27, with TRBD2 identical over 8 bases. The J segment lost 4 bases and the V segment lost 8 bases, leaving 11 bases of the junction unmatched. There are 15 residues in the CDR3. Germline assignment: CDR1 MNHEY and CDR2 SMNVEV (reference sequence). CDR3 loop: CASLLYGGRSDTQYF. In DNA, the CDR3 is TGTGCCAGCCTCCTATACGGCGGGAGGTCAGATACGCAGTATTTT.